The clone carrying this TCR beta chain appeared a few times. Its antigen remains unidentified. The data stem from a study of beta chain features in type 1 diabetes. As every portion of the isolated RNA was reverse transcribed, the sequencing read expressed TCRB transcripts. This table comes from immunoSEQ multiplex PCR, and its TCRdb copy is limited to in-frame clones, with some not included. The data show approximately 260,000 clones, with about 20% seen just once and less than 0.035% held by the top ten. The germline V gene has CDR1 SQVTM and CDR2 ANQGSEA. Trimming left V 6 bases short and J 6 bases short, with 8 bases between. The CDR3 runs to 10 residues. Study-level findings and limits: PCR might favor shorter templates, equally in patients and controls. Shorter TCRB CDR3s, moderately but significantly so, marked every one of the four CD4+ subsets in Type 1 diabetes patients. Still unanswered here is whether HLA type influences TCRB rearrangement. Lower insertion and higher deletion counts appeared at VDJ junctions in type 1 diabetes patients.

Cell sorting via CD45RO/CCR7/CD25/CD127/CD95/CD27 was performed to obtain CD4+ naive, central memory, regulatory and stem cell-like memory cells. Sequencing was done on a sample of naive CD4+ T cells from blood. V and J are TRBV29-1 and TRBJ1-1; D is undetermined. The clonotype was recovered from a woman aged 40 to 55 with type 1 diabetes. CDR3 region: CSVRVSEAFF. CDR3 DNA sequence: TGCAGCGTCCGTGTGTCTGAAGCTTTCTTT.